This TCR beta chain was captured in a study of tumor-infiltrating lymphocytes in primary liver carcinoma. A primer matching the constant region was used to make TCR beta cDNA from 450 to 550 ng of total RNA. Generation of the TCR beta libraries relied on three nested multiplex PCR rounds using slightly modified ARM-PCR. TRBV1-TRBV30 forward primers paired with a C-beta reverse primer drove the first two PCR rounds, approximately 11 cycles each. TCRdb called the multiplex PCR reads again in MiXCR, with one record for every CDR3 protein. The sample lists 90,000 to 150,000 distinct CDR3 sequences, roughly 75% seen once, with 8% to 9% in the top ten. Unsorted bulk tissue of roughly 19-30 mg yielded co-extracted RNA and DNA. Points on this clonotype: A much more abundant neighbour one base away suggests this may be a read error.

V lost 4 bases and J lost 7, with 11 bases in between. Germline assignment: CDR1 SGHRS and CDR2 YFSETQ. The CDR3 loop spans 12 amino acids. This TCR came from a woman between 55 and 75 years old with primary liver carcinoma and hepatitis B virus infection. The sequencing sample was made of tumor-adjacent normal liver tissue. The gene calls are TRBV5-1 and TRBJ1-2, with D possibly TRBD1 on 6 matching bases. DNA for the CDR3: TGCGCCAGCAGCGTGGACAGACGTGGCTACACCTTC. Its protein product is CASSVDRRGYTF.